One sample yielded the 7 T cell receptor beta chains listed below, sequenced in a study of blood T cell repertoires in COVID-19. Produced via immunoSEQ multiplex PCR; TCRdb's table is partial and in-frame only. The sample has roughly 130,000 clones; 70% to 85% are singletons. The source material was PBMCs or T cells enriched from blood (not recorded which). These receptors were taken from a man aged 45-65 years who had recovered from COVID-19.

The V call is TRBV6-6, the J call TRBJ2-7, with 8 bases aligning to TRBD2. This CDR3 has 14 residues. CDR1 and CDR2 from the germline V gene are MNHNY and SVGAGI (reference sequence). With V trimmed by 10 bases and J by 0 bases, 8 bases remained unmatched. The CDR3 protein is CATREGGRSYEQYF. CDR3 nucleotide sequence: TGTGCCACCCGGGAGGGGGGCCGCTCCTACGAGCAGTACTTC.

The chain has TRBV2 and TRBJ2-3, with TRBD1 matching over 8 bases. This CDR3 has 16 residues. Trimming removed 6 bases from V and 5 bases from J; junction bases left unmatched: 13. Looked up from germline, CDR1 is SNHLY and CDR2 is FYNNEI. CDR3 bases: TGTGCCAGCAGGGGTATTACAGGGGGTTGGGGAGATACGCAGTATTTT. Translation: CASRGITGGWGDTQYF.

The chain couples TRBV6-5 to TRBJ2-2; 7 bases are a match to TRBD1. Germline trimming cut 10 bases from V and 5 bases from J; bases unmatched to any gene: 10. The CDR3 consists of 14 residues. The germline V gene has CDR1 MNHEY and CDR2 SVGAGI. The CDR3 loop reads CATEEGGWTGELFF. DNA for the CDR3: TGTGCCACCGAGGAAGGGGGCTGGACCGGGGAGCTGTTTTTT.

The V and J genes are TRBV24-1 and TRBJ1-1; D possibly corresponds to TRBD1 (6 bases). The CDR3 covers 15 residues. Germline values: CDR1 KGHDR, CDR2 SFDVKD. V gave up 2 bases and J gave up 1 base, with 10 bases separating them. The CDR3 nucleotides read TGTGCCACCAGTGATTCTCGCAGGGGGAACACTGAAGCTTTCTTT. It yields the protein CATSDSRRGNTEAFF.

The chain links TRBV19 to TRBJ2-6, with D maybe TRBD1 (7 bases). This CDR3 is built from 15 residues. Germline V gene sequence: CDR1 LNHDA, CDR2 SQIVND (reference sequence). V was clipped by 7 bases and J by 4 bases, with 14 bases between them. The CDR3 nucleotides read TGTGCCAGTACGACAGGGACTTCAGGGGCCAACGTCCTGACTTTC. Its translation: CASTTGTSGANVLTF.

The chain employs TRBV7-3 and TRBJ2-2; D not certain. This CDR3 has 12 amino acids. The V end was cut by 4 bases, the J end by 3 bases, with 3 bases between. The germline V gene has CDR1 SGHTA and CDR2 FQGTGA. In nucleotides, the CDR3 is TGTGCCAGCAGCTCTTACACCGGGGAGCTGTTTTTT. Translating it yields CASSSYTGELFF.

The rearrangement uses TRBV27 and TRBJ2-4; a possible D gene is TRBD1 (5 bases). The V gene's germline CDR1 is MNHEY and CDR2 SMNVEV (reference sequence). V was shortened by 3 bases and J by 7 bases, with 10 bases between the two germline ends. This CDR3 has 13 amino acids. CDR3 sequence: CASSFSGMNIQYF. CDR3 in DNA: TGTGCCAGCAGTTTTTCAGGGATGAACATTCAGTACTTC.